A selection of T cell receptor beta chains follows, all from one sample in a study of blood T cell repertoires in COVID-19. TCRdb keeps only in-frame clones here, not all; method: immunoSEQ multiplex PCR. The sample has 81,000 or so clones; 86% are singletons. The material sequenced was peripheral blood. The receptors derive from a man over 45 with active COVID-19. The CDR3 runs from the conserved cysteine through the conserved F or W. Clone size is shown for a subset of rows, as once, few, many or a class of expanded clone.

j_call: TRBJ2-2; clone_size: .; v_call: TRBV5-1; cdr3_aa: CASSSGSTGELFF
j_call: TRBJ2-1; clone_size: .; v_call: TRBV11-3; cdr3_aa: CASSGGLAGGYEQFF
j_call: TRBJ1-2; clone_size: .; v_call: TRBV28; cdr3_aa: CASSFLGTGANYGYTF
j_call: TRBJ2-7; clone_size: .; v_call: TRBV4-2; cdr3_aa: CASSQEGQISSYEQYF
j_call: TRBJ1-2; clone_size: once; v_call: TRBV28; cdr3_aa: CASSLSPYGYTF
j_call: TRBJ1-2; clone_size: .; v_call: TRBV5-4; cdr3_aa: CASSLTGTGGYTF
j_call: TRBJ2-6; clone_size: .; v_call: TRBV27; cdr3_aa: CASSSPGGANVLTF
j_call: TRBJ2-7; clone_size: .; v_call: TRBV9; cdr3_aa: CASSVAATSGSEQYF
j_call: TRBJ2-5; clone_size: few; v_call: TRBV30; cdr3_aa: CAWSGVGGAQLMTQYF
j_call: TRBJ2-3; clone_size: .; v_call: TRBV2; cdr3_aa: CASSLLTPGDTQYF
j_call: TRBJ1-5; clone_size: .; v_call: TRBV7-2; cdr3_aa: CASSLRGQGNGQPQHF
j_call: TRBJ2-7; clone_size: .; v_call: TRBV11-1; cdr3_aa: CASSSTGNYEQYF
j_call: TRBJ2-7; clone_size: .; v_call: TRBV2; cdr3_aa: CASSIMSGQLNEQYF
j_call: TRBJ2-7; clone_size: few; v_call: TRBV27; cdr3_aa: CASSPLSVSPSYEQYF
j_call: TRBJ2-2; clone_size: once; v_call: TRBV7-6; cdr3_aa: CASSGLAGENTGELFF
j_call: TRBJ2-2; clone_size: .; v_call: TRBV7-7; cdr3_aa: CASSLFPGQDTGELFF
j_call: TRBJ1-5; clone_size: few; v_call: TRBV28; cdr3_aa: CATNRGEQPQHF
j_call: TRBJ2-5; clone_size: .; v_call: TRBV25-1; cdr3_aa: CASSAAGTGQETQYF
j_call: TRBJ1-4; clone_size: .; v_call: TRBV14; cdr3_aa: CASSARDSQIATNEKLFF
j_call: TRBJ2-3; clone_size: .; v_call: TRBV29-1; cdr3_aa: CSVEENGQGTDTQYF
j_call: TRBJ2-5; clone_size: .; v_call: TRBV3-1/TRBV3-2; cdr3_aa: CASSQHGQGAQGTQYF
j_call: TRBJ2-3; clone_size: .; v_call: TRBV7-9; cdr3_aa: CASSWTTGGPTDTQYF
j_call: TRBJ1-2; clone_size: .; v_call: TRBV30; cdr3_aa: CAWSMTGGLYGYTF
j_call: TRBJ2-3; clone_size: .; v_call: TRBV18; cdr3_aa: CASSPGGSRDTQYF
j_call: TRBJ2-1; clone_size: .; v_call: TRBV5-4; cdr3_aa: CASSLFPREQFF
j_call: TRBJ2-3; clone_size: .; v_call: TRBV11-1; cdr3_aa: CASSLAGTSTDTQYF
j_call: TRBJ2-2; clone_size: .; v_call: TRBV6-4; cdr3_aa: CASSEDTANTGELFF
j_call: TRBJ2-1; clone_size: .; v_call: TRBV9; cdr3_aa: CASSPEQGVYNEQFF
j_call: TRBJ2-7; clone_size: .; v_call: TRBV28; cdr3_aa: CASRGFRLSEQYF
j_call: TRBJ1-5; clone_size: .; v_call: TRBV5-3; cdr3_aa: CARSCTFSGGGGQPQHF
j_call: TRBJ1-4; clone_size: .; v_call: TRBV11-2; cdr3_aa: CASRTNSVVNEKLFF
j_call: TRBJ1-1; clone_size: .; v_call: TRBV4-1; cdr3_aa: CASSQEGLGRRVLNTEAFF
j_call: TRBJ1-2; clone_size: .; v_call: TRBV29-1; cdr3_aa: CSVEQGAGDGYTF
j_call: TRBJ1-2; clone_size: .; v_call: TRBV4-1; cdr3_aa: CASSQSSTGGYGYTF
j_call: TRBJ1-4; clone_size: .; v_call: TRBV3-1/TRBV3-2; cdr3_aa: CASSPGSIFNEKLFF
j_call: TRBJ1-2; clone_size: .; v_call: TRBV7-2; cdr3_aa: CASSSTSGQTVYGYTF
j_call: TRBJ2-2; clone_size: .; v_call: TRBV19; cdr3_aa: CASSIQGELFF
j_call: TRBJ2-7; clone_size: .; v_call: TRBV5-1; cdr3_aa: CASSQGQEYYEQYF
j_call: TRBJ2-5; clone_size: .; v_call: TRBV5-5; cdr3_aa: CASSRGGAGAETQYF
j_call: TRBJ1-1; clone_size: .; v_call: TRBV18; cdr3_aa: CASSPTGGKNTEAFF
j_call: TRBJ1-1; clone_size: .; v_call: TRBV19; cdr3_aa: CASSIRSSLATEAFF
j_call: TRBJ1-3; clone_size: .; v_call: TRBV4-3; cdr3_aa: CASSPGGEGNTIYF
j_call: TRBJ1-1; clone_size: .; v_call: TRBV4-3; cdr3_aa: CASSYVGGAPGAFF
j_call: TRBJ1-2; clone_size: .; v_call: TRBV6-5; cdr3_aa: CASSYPGPGWYGYTF
j_call: TRBJ1-2; clone_size: .; v_call: TRBV19; cdr3_aa: CATSSQGMGGYTF
j_call: TRBJ1-1; clone_size: .; v_call: TRBV5-4; cdr3_aa: CASSAGDTEAFF
j_call: TRBJ1-1; clone_size: .; v_call: TRBV18; cdr3_aa: CASSPFGENTEAFF
j_call: TRBJ2-7; clone_size: .; v_call: TRBV5-1; cdr3_aa: CASSLDRRSSYEQYF
j_call: TRBJ1-5; clone_size: .; v_call: TRBV28; cdr3_aa: CASSTTGSNQPQHF
j_call: TRBJ2-3; clone_size: .; v_call: TRBV4-1; cdr3_aa: CASSQEQGRLTDTQYF
j_call: TRBJ1-4; clone_size: .; v_call: TRBV5-1; cdr3_aa: CASSLSVSNEKLFF
j_call: TRBJ1-2; clone_size: .; v_call: TRBV7-2; cdr3_aa: CASSPGQGDYGYTF
j_call: TRBJ2-7; clone_size: .; v_call: TRBV7-2; cdr3_aa: CASSQDTYEQYF